The 13 T cell receptor beta chains below were found in one sample sequenced in a study of blood T cell repertoires in COVID-19. TCRdb's copy holds only in-frame clones and misses some; the assay was immunoSEQ multiplex PCR. The sample has 95,000 to 110,000 clones, 84% seen once; the top ten hold around 12%. Specimen: peripheral blood. These TCRs come from a human donor in a cohort sampled during active COVID-19.

This clone was counted a few times. The rearrangement links TRBV7-9 to TRBJ2-7; TRBD1 aligns across 11 bases. CDR1 and CDR2 from the germline V gene are SEHNR and FQNEAQ (reference sequence). This CDR3 spans 14 amino acids. Trimming at V came to 1 base and at J to 6 bases, leaving 2 bases not matched to a gene. This CDR3 reads CASSLEGTGGEQYF. CDR3 DNA: TGTGCCAGCAGCTTAGAAGGGACAGGGGGCGAGCAGTACTTC.

The table lists this clone with a count of one. The chain couples TRBV9 to TRBJ2-1; a weak D match, TRBD1 (6 bases). Trimming pared 0 bases from V and 3 bases from J, leaving 7 bases between. The CDR3 spans 14 residues. Germline CDR1 is SGDLS and CDR2 is YYNGEE. The CDR3 DNA reads as TGTGCCAGCAGCGTAGAGACAGGCTACAATGAGCAGTTCTTC. It specifies CASSVETGYNEQFF.

The rearrangement links TRBV5-1 to TRBJ2-3, with D possibly TRBD2 on 6 matching bases. Germline CDR1 SGHRS, CDR2 YFSETQ. Trimming pared 0 bases from V and 5 bases from J, leaving 16 bases between. This CDR3 is built from 16 residues. The CDR3 sequence is CASSLALAPEIDTQYF. The CDR3 coding sequence is TGCGCCAGCAGCTTGGCACTAGCTCCTGAGATAGATACGCAGTATTTT. The full variable domain, rest sourced from reference TRBV5-1 and TRBJ2-3, is KAGVTQTPRYLIKTRGQQVTLSCSPISGHRSVSWYQQTPGQGLQFLFEYFSETQRNKGNFPGRFSGRQFSNSRSEMNVSTLELGDSALYLCASSLALAPEIDTQYFGPGTRLTVL.

This chain links TRBV27 with TRBJ1-2; unclear D gene. Per germline, CDR1 MNHEY and CDR2 SMNVEV (reference sequence). This CDR3 spans 16 amino acids. The V end lost 0 bases, the J end lost 3 bases, and 14 bases lay between the germline ends. The CDR3 here is CASSLSLSSLDYGYTF. CDR3 coding DNA: TGTGCCAGCAGTTTATCCTTGTCTTCTCTCGACTATGGCTACACCTTC.

The genes are TRBV7-8 and TRBJ2-7; D perhaps matches TRBD1 (7 bases). The CDR3 consists of 13 residues. The germline V gene has CDR1 SGHVS and CDR2 FQNEAQ. The V end was cut by 5 bases, the J end by 1 base, with 9 bases between. DNA for the CDR3: TGTGCCAGCAGCCCAGGGGGGTCCTACGAGCAGTACTTC. This gives the protein CASSPGGSYEQYF.

The CDR3 spells CASSHHSPGQADSNYGYTF. The CDR3 DNA reads TGTGCCAGCAGCCACCACTCTCCGGGACAGGCGGACTCTAACTATGGCTACACCTTC. The chain joins TRBV9 to TRBJ1-2; 8 nucleotides align to TRBD1. Germline-derived CDR1 and CDR2 are SGDLS and YYNGEE. The trim removed 4 bases at V and 0 bases at J, leaving 17 bases unmatched. This CDR3 has 19 residues.

This rearrangement joins TRBV6-6 to TRBJ1-2, with 11 bases that match TRBD1. Looked up from germline, CDR1 is MNHNY and CDR2 is SVGAGI (reference sequence). This CDR3 spans 14 amino acids. The V gene end was trimmed by 6 bases and the J gene end by 7 bases; junction bases not matched to a gene: 7. The CDR3, as DNA: TGTGCCAGCAGCGGCGGGACAGGGGGACGTGGCTACACCTTC. It specifies CASSGGTGGRGYTF.

This clone occurred once. The V and J genes are TRBV15 and TRBJ1-1; D is unclear. V lost 3 bases and J lost 1, with 12 bases in between. Germline V gene lookup returns CDR1 LNHNV and CDR2 YYDKDF (reference sequence). The CDR3 is made up of 15 amino acids. The CDR3 here is CATSRANRQNTEAFF. The CDR3 DNA follows: TGTGCCACCAGCAGGGCAAACAGACAGAACACTGAAGCTTTCTTT.

This chain connects TRBV10-2 to TRBJ2-7, with D uncertain. V was cut by 6 bases and J by 4 bases, with 13 bases left in between. This CDR3 has 13 amino acids. Germline lookup yields CDR1 WSHSY and CDR2 SAAADI. In nucleotides, the CDR3 is TGCGCCAGCAGAGCCACCGATAAGTACGAGCAGTACTTC. The encoded protein is CASRATDKYEQYF.

The CDR3 nucleotides are TGTGCCAGCAACCAGGGCTGGGGTAATGAAAAACTGTTTTTT. Translating it yields CASNQGWGNEKLFF. The J gene is TRBJ1-4, the V gene TRBV6-5; a possible D gene is TRBD1 (5 bases). The CDR3 has 14 amino acids. V lost 7 bases and J 4 bases, leaving 13 bases between the germline ends. Germline CDR1 reads MNHEY; CDR2 reads SVGAGI.

V is TRBV10-3 and J is TRBJ2-6; TRBD1 is a possible D gene (6 bases). The germline V gene has CDR1 ENHRY and CDR2 SYGVKD. The CDR3 is 18 amino acids. Trimming left V 6 bases short and J 0 bases short, with 18 bases between. This chain's CDR3 is CAIRGQGQSRSGANVLTF. CDR3 bases: TGTGCCATCAGGGGTCAGGGACAATCCCGCTCTGGGGCCAACGTCCTGACTTTC.

The V call is TRBV7-3, the J call TRBJ2-3; 8 bases agree with TRBD1. This CDR3 is 14 amino acids long. The trim removed 5 bases at V and 2 bases at J, leaving 3 bases unmatched. Germline values: CDR1 SGHTA, CDR2 FQGTGA. CDR3: CASSKGQVTDTQYF. In DNA form, the CDR3 reads TGTGCCAGCAGCAAGGGACAGGTCACAGATACGCAGTATTTT.

This chain joins TRBV5-4 and TRBJ2-5; 10 bases match TRBD2. From germline, CDR1 is SGHNT and CDR2 YYREEE (reference sequence). J was trimmed by 5 bases and V by 1 base; bases with no gene match: 5. This CDR3 comprises 15 residues. The CDR3: CASSLRAGGSETQYF. CDR3 nucleotides: TGTGCCAGCAGCTTGAGAGCGGGGGGGAGTGAGACCCAGTACTTC.